Listed below are T cell receptor beta chains from one sample, sequenced in a study of blood T cell repertoires in COVID-19. TCRdb keeps only in-frame clones here, not all; method: immunoSEQ multiplex PCR. In the table there are 40,000 to 55,000 clones, 89% of which are singletons. Source material: peripheral blood. These receptor sequences come from a man between 70 and 80 years old with active COVID-19. The conserved cysteine and the conserved F or W are not part of the CDR3 here.

TRBV5-6	TRBJ1-5	ASSLAGQINEPQH
TRBV5-1	TRBJ2-3	ASSLMRGRTDTQY
TRBV6-5	TRBJ1-4	AAEGVLNEKLF
TRBV6-5	TRBJ1-5	ASSSLTGSNQPQH
TRBV20-1	TRBJ1-2	SAGSGGGYT
TRBV7-9	TRBJ2-5	ASSFGQAEETQY
TRBV7-9	TRBJ2-2	ASSFNSDSNTGELF
TRBV5-1	TRBJ2-3	ASSLGGGADTQY
TRBV7-2	TRBJ2-7	ASRAGTYEQY
TRBV19	TRBJ1-2	ASSPGTEYGYT
TRBV21-1	TRBJ2-7	ASSKGEGNDEQY
TRBV5-8	TRBJ1-2	ASLRRGRRDYGYT
TRBV4-3	TRBJ2-7	ASRRTGSSYEQY
TRBV19	TRBJ2-3	ASSLAGGRGRPDTQY
TRBV24-1	TRBJ1-5	ATSAGGRGSQPQH
TRBV7-3	TRBJ2-1	ASSPRPTLAGGNNEQF
TRBV19	TRBJ1-6	ASNNPPGQDNSPLH
TRBV29-1	TRBJ2-2	SVGQDNTGELF
TRBV7-8	TRBJ1-6	ASSLRGRNSPLH
TRBV7-2	TRBJ2-7	ASSPRRLAESYEQY
TRBV11-2	TRBJ2-1	ASSLGLASGGPNEQF
TRBV27	TRBJ2-6	ASSIGQGISGANVLT
TRBV4-1	TRBJ2-3	ASSPLGASTDTQY
TRBV7-2	TRBJ2-1	ASSLSQLAGGDEQF
TRBV5-4	TRBJ1-6	ASSLNRDRVDSPLH
TRBV29-1	TRBJ1-1	SVAQGRTEAF
TRBV3-1/TRBV3-2	TRBJ2-1	ASSQEEGTDIERLNEQF
TRBV6-6	TRBJ1-3	ASSSTGERGNTIY
TRBV2	TRBJ2-1	ASSERGGLVYNEQF
TRBV7-2	TRBJ2-1	ASSISGGLAGGEQF
TRBV11-2	TRBJ2-3	ASSLSGGDTQY
TRBV19	TRBJ2-1	ASSTNRAGGSYNEQF
TRBV28	TRBJ2-3	ASSLSGLGSGQADTQY
TRBV15	TRBJ2-7	ATSRGSGGWYEQY
TRBV2	TRBJ1-1	ASSWGRLINTEAF
TRBV5-1	TRBJ1-2	ASSLGANYGYT
TRBV5-1	TRBJ2-2	ASSLAQGNTGELF
TRBV9	TRBJ1-1	ASSLGPGNTEAF
TRBV29-1	TRBJ1-2	SVEGGAGTGEGGYT
TRBV3-1/TRBV3-2	TRBJ2-5	ASRTSGGLETQY
TRBV9	TRBJ2-1	ASRPSSDEQF
TRBV7-2	TRBJ2-7	ASRRNQGYEQY
TRBV6-5	TRBJ2-2	ASSMDRGRELF